This passage covers 3 T cell receptor beta chains from one sample sequenced in a study of blood T cell repertoires in COVID-19. Generated by immunoSEQ multiplex PCR, the TCRdb table keeps only in-frame clones and is missing some. This table has some 140,000 clones, 91% appearing once. Source material: peripheral blood. Source of these receptors: a man aged 45 to 65 with acute or convalescent COVID-19.

This rearrangement joins TRBV12-3 or TRBV12-4 to TRBJ1-5, with D perhaps TRBD1 (6 bases). The ends were cut back, 5 bases at V and 9 bases at J, with 14 bases in the middle. This CDR3 is built from 13 residues. Written as DNA, the CDR3 is TGTGCCAGCAGTCCAGGGGCTTGGGTGCCCCAGCATTTT. Translating gives CASSPGAWVPQHF.

This chain's CDR3 is CAWSKTHANTGELFF. The CDR3 DNA is TGTGCCTGGAGTAAAACACACGCTAACACCGGGGAGCTGTTTTTT. V gene TRBV30 combines with J gene TRBJ2-2; D is ambiguous. The CDR3 covers 15 residues. Germline V CDR1 and CDR2: GTSNPN, SVGIG (reference sequence). Trimming removed 2 bases at V and 2 bases at J, with 12 bases between.

This clone has more than one count but fewer than ten. The chain is built from TRBV7-2 and TRBJ2-7; a possible D gene is TRBD2 (6 bases). The CDR3 spans 14 residues. Germline V CDR1 and CDR2: SGHTA, FQGNSA. Trimming took 2 bases from V and 6 from J, leaving 14 bases between them. The CDR3 region is CASSLRRGESEQYF. Here the CDR3 DNA reads TGTGCCAGCAGCTTACGTCGCGGGGAGAGCGAGCAGTACTTC.